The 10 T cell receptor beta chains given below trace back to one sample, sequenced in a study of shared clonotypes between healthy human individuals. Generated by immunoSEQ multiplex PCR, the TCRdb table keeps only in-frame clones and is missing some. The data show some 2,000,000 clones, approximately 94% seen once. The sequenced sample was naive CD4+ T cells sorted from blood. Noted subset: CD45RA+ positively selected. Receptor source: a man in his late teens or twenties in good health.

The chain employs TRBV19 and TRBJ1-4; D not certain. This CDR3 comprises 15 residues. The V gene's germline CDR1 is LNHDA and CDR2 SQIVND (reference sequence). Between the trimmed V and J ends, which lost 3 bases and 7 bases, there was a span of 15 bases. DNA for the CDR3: TGTGCCAGTAGTATTTTCTCCGGGGTGGGTGAAAAACTGTTTTTT. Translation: CASSIFSGVGEKLFF.

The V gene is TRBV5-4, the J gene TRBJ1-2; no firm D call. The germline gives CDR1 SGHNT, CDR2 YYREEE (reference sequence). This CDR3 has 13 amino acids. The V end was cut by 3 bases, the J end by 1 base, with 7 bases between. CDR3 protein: CASSWTSNYGYTF. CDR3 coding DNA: TGTGCCAGCAGCTGGACGAGTAACTATGGCTACACCTTC. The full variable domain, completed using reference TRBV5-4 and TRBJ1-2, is ETGVTQSPTHLIKTRGQQVTLRCSSQSGHNTVSWYQQALGQGPQFIFQYYREEENGRGNFPPRFSGLQFPNYSSELNVNALELDDSALYLCASSWTSNYGYTFGSGTRLTVV.

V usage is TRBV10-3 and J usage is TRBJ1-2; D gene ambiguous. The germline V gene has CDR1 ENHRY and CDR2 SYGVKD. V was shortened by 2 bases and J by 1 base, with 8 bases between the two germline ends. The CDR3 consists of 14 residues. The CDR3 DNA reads TGTGCCATCAGTGAGGGTAGAAGTAACTATGGCTACACCTTC. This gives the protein CAISEGRSNYGYTF.

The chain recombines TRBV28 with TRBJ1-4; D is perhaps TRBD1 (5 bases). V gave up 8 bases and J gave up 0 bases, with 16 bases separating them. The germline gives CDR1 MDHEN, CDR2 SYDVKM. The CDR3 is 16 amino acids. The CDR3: CASGRDGVATNEKLFF. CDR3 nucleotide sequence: TGTGCCAGCGGCCGGGACGGAGTTGCAACTAATGAAAAACTGTTTTTT.

The CDR3 DNA sequence: TGCGCCAGCAGCCAAGCGGTGTACAATCAGCCCCAGCATTTT. It codes for CASSQAVYNQPQHF. The chain recombines TRBV4-1 with TRBJ1-5; D gene ambiguous. Trimming pared 1 base from V and 3 bases from J, leaving 7 bases between. The CDR3 has 14 residues. Germline CDR1 reads MGHRA; CDR2 reads YSYEKL.

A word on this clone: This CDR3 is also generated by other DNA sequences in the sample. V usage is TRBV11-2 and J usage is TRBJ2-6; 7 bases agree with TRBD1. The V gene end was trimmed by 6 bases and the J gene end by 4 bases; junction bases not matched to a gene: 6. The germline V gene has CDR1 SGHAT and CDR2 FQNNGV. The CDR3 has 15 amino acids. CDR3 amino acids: CASRPTGAGANVLTF. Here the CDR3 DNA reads TGTGCCAGCAGGCCTACAGGGGCGGGGGCCAACGTCCTGACTTTC.

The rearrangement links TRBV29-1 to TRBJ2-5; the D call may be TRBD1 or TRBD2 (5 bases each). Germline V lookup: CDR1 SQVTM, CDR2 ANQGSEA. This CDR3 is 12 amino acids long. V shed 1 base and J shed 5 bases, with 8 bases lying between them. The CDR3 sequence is CSVEVWDETQYF. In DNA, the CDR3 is TGCAGCGTTGAAGTGTGGGACGAGACCCAGTACTTC.

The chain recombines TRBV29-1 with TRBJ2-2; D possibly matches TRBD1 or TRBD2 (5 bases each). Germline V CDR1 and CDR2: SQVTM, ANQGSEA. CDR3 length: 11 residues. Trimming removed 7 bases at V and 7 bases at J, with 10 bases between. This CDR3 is CSAGGGGELFF. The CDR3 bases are TGCAGCGCCGGTGGGGGCGGGGAGCTGTTTTTT.

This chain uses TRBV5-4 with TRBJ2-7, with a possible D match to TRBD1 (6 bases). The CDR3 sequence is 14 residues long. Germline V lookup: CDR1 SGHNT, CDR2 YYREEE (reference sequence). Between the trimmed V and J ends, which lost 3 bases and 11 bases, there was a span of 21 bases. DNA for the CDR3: TGTGCCAGCAGCTCAGCCGGGACACCTCTTCTGAAGTACTTC. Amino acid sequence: CASSSAGTPLLKYF.

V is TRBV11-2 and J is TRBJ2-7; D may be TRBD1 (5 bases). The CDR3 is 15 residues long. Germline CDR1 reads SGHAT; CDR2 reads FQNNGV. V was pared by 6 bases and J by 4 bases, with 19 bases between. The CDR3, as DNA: TGTGCCAGCAGATTTCTCAGGGTTAAGGGTTACGAGCAGTACTTC. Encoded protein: CASRFLRVKGYEQYF.